These 27 T cell receptor beta chains were all obtained from the same sample, sequenced in a study of blood T cell repertoires in COVID-19. Measured with immunoSEQ multiplex PCR; TCRdb has only the in-frame clones, and not every one. Seen here are about 150,000 clones, roughly 85% observed once, and the top ten hold less than 6.5%. The sequencing sample was made of peripheral blood. Every receptor here comes from a human donor in a cohort sampled during active COVID-19.

The chain is built from TRBV2 and TRBJ2-6; 7 bases line up with TRBD1. Germline trimming cut 11 bases from V and 2 bases from J; bases unmatched to any gene: 6. Germline V CDR1 and CDR2: SNHLY, FYNNEI. The CDR3 contains 14 residues. The CDR3 DNA reads TGTGCCTTTCACAGGGGCCCTGGGGCCAACGTCCTGACTTTC. It encodes CAFHRGPGANVLTF.

The V and J genes are TRBV6-1 and TRBJ2-2; 7 nucleotides match TRBD1. This CDR3 region has 16 residues. Germline CDR1 reads MNHNS; CDR2 reads SASEGT. The V segment lost 0 bases and the J segment 7 bases; nucleotides outside the gene matches: 8. CDR3 amino acids: CASSEAAAQGIGELFF. The CDR3 DNA follows: TGTGCCAGCAGTGAAGCAGCGGCACAGGGGATCGGGGAGCTGTTTTTT.

The chain is built from TRBV9 and TRBJ2-2; perhaps TRBD2 as D (5 bases). The V end was cut by 0 bases, the J end by 3 bases, with 12 bases between. The CDR3 covers 16 residues. CDR1 SGDLS and CDR2 YYNGEE come from the germline V gene. CDR3 residues: CASSVAGVVDTGELFF. DNA of the CDR3: TGTGCCAGCAGCGTAGCCGGGGTGGTCGACACCGGGGAGCTGTTTTTT.

The rearrangement links TRBV5-4 to TRBJ1-2, with D possibly TRBD1 on 6 matching bases. The germline gives CDR1 SGHNT, CDR2 YYREEE (reference sequence). The V gene lost 4 bases and the J gene lost 4 bases, with 20 bases spanning the gap. This CDR3 has 16 residues. The CDR3, as DNA: TGTGCCAGCAGCCCATGGACAGCAAGTTCCTCCTATGGCTACACCTTC. It translates to CASSPWTASSSYGYTF.

This clone was detected only once. The chain links TRBV6-1 to TRBJ1-4; D remains unclear. Germline CDR1 MNHNS, CDR2 SASEGT. Trimming left V 3 bases short and J 7 bases short, with 9 bases between. This CDR3 is built from 13 residues. CDR3 amino acids: CASSDWRGEKLFF. Here the CDR3 DNA reads TGTGCCAGCAGTGATTGGAGAGGTGAAAAACTGTTTTTT.

The rearrangement joins TRBV30 to TRBJ1-2, with D perhaps TRBD1 (5 bases). Germline assignment: CDR1 GTSNPN and CDR2 SVGIG (reference sequence). Trimming took off 5 bases at V and 4 bases at J, with 20 bases between the two ends. There are 15 residues in the CDR3. The CDR3 is CAWSGDRRVSYGYTF. The CDR3 DNA follows: TGTGCCTGGTCGGGGGACCGCCGGGTATCCTATGGCTACACCTTC.

The chain recombines TRBV11-2 with TRBJ2-7; 8 nucleotides match TRBD2. This CDR3 has 16 amino acids. V shed 5 bases, J shed 5 bases, and the junction held 14 bases outside the gene matches. CDR1 SGHAT and CDR2 FQNNGV come from the germline V gene. The CDR3 DNA follows: TGTGCCAGCAGCCATAGAGGTCGGGGGGGCCTGGACGAGCAGTACTTC. Protein sequence: CASSHRGRGGLDEQYF.

This chain links TRBV29-1 with TRBJ1-1; 11 bases fit TRBD1. Losses at the gene ends were 7 bases for V and 3 bases for J; bases not matched to a gene: 13. Germline assignment: CDR1 SQVTM and CDR2 ANQGSEA. CDR3 length equals 16 residues. CDR3 DNA: TGCAGCGGGGGGAATCATGGACAGGGGGCCGACACTGAAGCTTTCTTT. This gives the protein CSGGNHGQGADTEAFF.

The CDR3 nucleotides are TGTGCCTGGAGTGCGACCCCGCCGGGACTAGCGGGAGTCGGGGGTTTGACAGATACGCAGTATTTT. Protein product: CAWSATPPGLAGVGGLTDTQYF. This chain links TRBV30 with TRBJ2-3; 14 bases are a match to TRBD2. CDR1 and CDR2 from the germline V gene are GTSNPN and SVGIG (reference sequence). The CDR3 runs to 22 residues. Trimming cost V 1 base and J 3 bases; bases outside gene matches: 21.

The V and J genes are TRBV2 and TRBJ1-2, with D maybe TRBD1 (6 bases). Trimming left V 2 bases short and J 4 bases short, with 14 bases between. The CDR3 consists of 15 residues. CDR1 is SNHLY and CDR2 is FYNNEI in the germline V gene. The CDR3 spells CASSEFSQGIYGYTF. In DNA, the CDR3 is TGTGCCAGCAGTGAATTCTCGCAGGGGATCTATGGCTACACCTTC. The entire variable domain, with the rest obtained from reference TRBV2 and TRBJ1-2, is as follows: EPEVTQTPSHQVTQMGQEVILRCVPISNHLYFYWYRQILGQKVEFLVSFYNNEISEKSEIFDDQFSVERPDGSNFTLKIRSTKLEDSAMYFCASSEFSQGIYGYTFGSGTRLTVV.

This sequence joins TRBV19 and TRBJ2-5; D may be TRBD2 (6 bases). The V end was cut by 5 bases, the J end by 2 bases, with 9 bases between. This CDR3 contains 13 residues. Germline-derived CDR1 and CDR2 are LNHDA and SQIVND (reference sequence). The CDR3, as DNA: TGTGCCAGTAGTTGGGGGGTTCAAGAGACCCAGTACTTC. This encodes CASSWGVQETQYF.

This chain links TRBV5-6 with TRBJ1-1; the D gene is possibly TRBD1 (5 bases). The CDR3 runs to 15 residues. Trimming pared 4 bases from V and 5 bases from J, leaving 18 bases between. CDR1 and CDR2 from the germline V gene are SGHDT and YYEEEE. CDR3 DNA: TGTGCCAGCAGCCTTCTGGGGCCAGGGTTGACTGAAGCTTTCTTT. Translation gives CASSLLGPGLTEAFF.

The chain employs TRBV5-5 and TRBJ2-2, with D possibly matching TRBD1 (6 bases). V shed 2 bases and J shed 8 bases, with 10 bases lying between them. Germline CDR1 and CDR2: SGHKS and YYEKEE (reference sequence). The CDR3 covers 13 residues. CDR3 nucleotides: TGTGCCAGCAGCTTCAGGGGATCAGGGGAGCTGTTTTTT. This translates into CASSFRGSGELFF.

The chain employs TRBV6-5 and TRBJ1-1; 12 bases line up with TRBD1. CDR3 size: 15 residues. Germline CDR1 is MNHEY and CDR2 is SVGAGI. Unmatched junction bases numbered 1, after V lost 2 bases and J lost 3 bases. The CDR3: CASSYGTGGDTEAFF. The CDR3 nucleotides read TGTGCCAGCAGTTACGGGACAGGGGGCGACACTGAAGCTTTCTTT.

In its sample, this clone was seen once. V usage is TRBV28 and J usage is TRBJ1-5; D remains ambiguous. Germline assignment: CDR1 MDHEN and CDR2 SYDVKM. Trimming left V 6 bases short and J 0 bases short, with 9 bases between. The CDR3 is 14 amino acids. The CDR3 region has the DNA TGTGCCAGCAGATCCCGGGTTAGCAATCAGCCCCAGCATTTT. It encodes CASRSRVSNQPQHF.

The J gene is TRBJ2-7, the V gene TRBV18, with TRBD2 matching over 12 bases. Germline CDR1 is KGHSH and CDR2 is LQKENI. The junction had 6 bases not matched to a gene; V was cut back by 2 bases and J by 4 bases. This CDR3 has 16 amino acids. The DNA for the CDR3 is TGTGCCAGCTCACCAGTTACTAGCGGGAGGTCTTACGAGCAGTACTTC. This gives the protein CASSPVTSGRSYEQYF.

This clone has a single count. This sequence joins TRBV27 and TRBJ2-1; 9 nucleotides align to TRBD2. V lost 5 bases, J lost 1 base, and 0 bases stayed unmatched. The CDR3 runs to 14 residues. Germline CDR1 reads MNHEY; CDR2 reads SMNVEV (reference sequence). For the CDR3, the DNA is TGTGCCAGCAGTAGCGGGAGGTCCTACAATGAGCAGTTCTTC. Translation: CASSSGRSYNEQFF.

V is TRBV4-1 and J is TRBJ2-2; TRBD2 aligns across 12 bases. This CDR3 comprises 18 residues. CDR1 is MGHRA, CDR2 YSYEKL, per germline. With V trimmed by 0 bases and J by 7 bases, 9 bases remained unmatched. For the CDR3, the DNA is TGCGCCAGCAGCCAAGATATTACTAGCGGGAGGAGGGGCGGGGAGCTGTTTTTT. Its protein is CASSQDITSGRRGGELFF.

The chain employs TRBV29-1 and TRBJ1-2, with D possibly being TRBD1 (5 bases). The CDR3 spans 12 residues. Trimming took off 4 bases at V and 6 bases at J, with 12 bases between the two ends. The V gene's germline CDR1 is SQVTM and CDR2 ANQGSEA. DNA for the CDR3: TGCAGCGTTGTAGCAGGGCTTGATGGCTACACCTTC. Translated: CSVVAGLDGYTF.

Here the CDR3 DNA reads TGTGCCAGTAGTCCTTCTAGCGGGAGTTGGTACGAGCAGTACTTC. Amino acid sequence: CASSPSSGSWYEQYF. The V gene is TRBV19, the J gene TRBJ2-7; TRBD2 matches at 10 bases. The germline V gene encodes CDR1 LNHDA and CDR2 SQIVND (reference sequence). CDR3 length: 15 amino acids. J gave up 4 bases and V 5 bases, and 8 bases lay outside the gene matches.

The chain has TRBV29-1 and TRBJ1-1; no clear D gene. The germline gives CDR1 SQVTM, CDR2 ANQGSEA. Trimming took off 4 bases at V and 1 base at J, with 4 bases between the two ends. This CDR3 has 11 amino acids. In DNA form, the CDR3 reads TGCAGCGTTGCCAGGAACACTGAAGCTTTCTTT. It specifies CSVARNTEAFF.

The chain has TRBV19 and TRBJ2-3; TRBD2 agrees at 10 bases. Germline CDR1 reads LNHDA; CDR2 reads SQIVND (reference sequence). V was clipped by 3 bases and J by 4 bases; unmatched bases: 7. This CDR3 has 16 amino acids. The CDR3 region is CASSMGASGSPDTQYF. The CDR3 region has the DNA TGTGCCAGTAGTATGGGGGCTAGCGGGAGCCCAGATACGCAGTATTTT.

This clone occurred once. This chain joins TRBV18 and TRBJ2-1, with 9 bases that match TRBD2. Germline lookup yields CDR1 KGHSH and CDR2 LQKENI. The V segment lost 3 bases and the J segment 4 bases; nucleotides outside the gene matches: 4. The length of the CDR3 is 15 residues. In nucleotides, the CDR3 is TGTGCCAGCTCACCCCCTAGCGGGGCATACAATGAGCAGTTCTTC. Protein: CASSPPSGAYNEQFF.

This sequence joins TRBV19 and TRBJ2-7; 8 bases line up with TRBD1. V lost 3 bases, J lost 3 bases, and 4 bases stayed unmatched. The CDR3 consists of 14 residues. Germline CDR1 LNHDA, CDR2 SQIVND (reference sequence). The CDR3 region has the DNA TGTGCCAGTAGTATCGGACAGGGTCTCTACGAGCAGTACTTC. It specifies CASSIGQGLYEQYF.

This clone occurred a few times. The chain couples TRBV7-2 to TRBJ1-2; D not certain. CDR1 and CDR2 from the germline V gene are SGHTA and FQGNSA. This CDR3 is 13 amino acids long. V was cut by 5 bases and J by 7 bases, with 14 bases left in between. The CDR3: CASSPTWEVGYTF. In nucleotides, the CDR3 is TGTGCCAGCAGCCCGACGTGGGAGGTTGGCTACACCTTC.

The chain couples TRBV7-9 to TRBJ2-7, with 10 bases lining up with TRBD2. Germline V gene sequence: CDR1 SEHNR, CDR2 FQNEAQ (reference sequence). The J segment lost 2 bases and the V segment lost 5 bases, leaving 12 bases of the junction unmatched. The CDR3 runs to 17 residues. DNA of the CDR3: TGTGCCAGCAGCCGGGGGTGGGCTAGCGGGAGTACCTACGAGCAGTACTTC. Translation gives CASSRGWASGSTYEQYF.

This clone was detected only once. V and J are TRBV10-3 and TRBJ1-2; D gene uncertain. The germline V gene has CDR1 ENHRY and CDR2 SYGVKD. The CDR3 extends over 14 amino acids. The V end lost 8 bases, the J end lost 3 bases, and 16 bases lay between the germline ends. This CDR3 reads CAIGGPTRDYGYTF. CDR3 DNA: TGTGCCATCGGTGGACCGACAAGAGACTATGGCTACACCTTC.